This TCR beta chain stems from a study of response to subunit inactivated influenza vaccine. Study-level findings and limits: The authors suggested that few new T cells are recruited per seasonal influenza vaccination.

TCRdb ran MiXCR on the RT-PCR reads and lists one entry per CDR3 protein. There are hundreds of thousands of distinct CDR3 sequences in the sample; about 18% occur only once, and roughly 11% lies in the top ten. This clonotype was seen only a few times. Its target is not known. Germline V gene data show CDR1 as KGHSH and CDR2 as LQKENI. The CDR3 runs to 16 residues. Trimming cost V 3 bases and J 0 bases; bases outside gene matches: 3. The receptor comes from a man aged 45-65 years who received an inactivated influenza vaccine. The chain employs TRBV18 and TRBJ2-2, with TRBD2 matching 8 bases. Sequenced material: PBMCs from blood, taken about 5 days after vaccination. The CDR3 region is CASSPMREANTGELFF. The CDR3 DNA follows: TGTGCCAGCTCACCGATGCGGGAGGCGAACACCGGGGAGCTGTTTTTT.